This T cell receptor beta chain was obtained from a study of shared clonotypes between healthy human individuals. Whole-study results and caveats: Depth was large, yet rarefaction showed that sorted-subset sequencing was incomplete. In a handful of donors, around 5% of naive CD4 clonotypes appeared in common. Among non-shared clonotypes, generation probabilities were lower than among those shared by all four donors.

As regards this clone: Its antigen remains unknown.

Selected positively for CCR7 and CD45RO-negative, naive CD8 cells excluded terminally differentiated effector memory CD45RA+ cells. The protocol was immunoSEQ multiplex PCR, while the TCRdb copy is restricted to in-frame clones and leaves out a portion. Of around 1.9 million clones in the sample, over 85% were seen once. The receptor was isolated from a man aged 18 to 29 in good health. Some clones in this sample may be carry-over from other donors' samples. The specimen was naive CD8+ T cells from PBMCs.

The CDR3 reads CASRERLVVISYEQYF. Written as DNA, the CDR3 is TGTGCCAGCAGAGAGAGACTGGTCGTTATTTCCTACGAGCAGTACTTC. The chain employs TRBV2 and TRBJ2-7, with D hard to call. CDR3 size: 16 residues. V lost 6 bases to trimming and J lost 1 base, with 19 bases between them. The germline gives CDR1 SNHLY, CDR2 FYNNEI.